The T cell receptor (beta chain) under discussion was sequenced for a study of OX40 agonist ivuxolimab in advanced cancers. Study information: Melanoma, hepatocellular carcinoma, head and neck or renal cell cancer occurred in dose-escalation patients.

This CDR3 contains 15 residues. V was clipped by 1 base and J by 0 bases, with 10 bases between them. Germline V gene sequence: CDR1 SGHVS, CDR2 FQNEAQ. Regarding this clone: Its antigen is not identified.

TCRdb's copy holds only in-frame clones and misses some; the assay was immunoSEQ multiplex PCR. The table lists about 59,000 clones, 87% of them singletons. Study outcomes and limitations: Within 6 weeks, CD4+ and CD8+ blood T cells expanded clonally at 0.1 to 3.0 mg/kg.

The chain has TRBV7-8 and TRBJ2-7; TRBD2 might be the D (6 bases). The clonotype comes from an adult with an advanced solid tumor such as melanoma, head and neck, liver or kidney cancer. Specimen: CD4+ or CD8+ T cells sorted from blood, collected in a trial of the OX40 agonist ivuxolimab. The CDR3 region has the DNA TGTGCCAGCAGCTTAGGCGGGGCTAGCTCCTACGAGCAGTACTTC. Translation: CASSLGGASSYEQYF.